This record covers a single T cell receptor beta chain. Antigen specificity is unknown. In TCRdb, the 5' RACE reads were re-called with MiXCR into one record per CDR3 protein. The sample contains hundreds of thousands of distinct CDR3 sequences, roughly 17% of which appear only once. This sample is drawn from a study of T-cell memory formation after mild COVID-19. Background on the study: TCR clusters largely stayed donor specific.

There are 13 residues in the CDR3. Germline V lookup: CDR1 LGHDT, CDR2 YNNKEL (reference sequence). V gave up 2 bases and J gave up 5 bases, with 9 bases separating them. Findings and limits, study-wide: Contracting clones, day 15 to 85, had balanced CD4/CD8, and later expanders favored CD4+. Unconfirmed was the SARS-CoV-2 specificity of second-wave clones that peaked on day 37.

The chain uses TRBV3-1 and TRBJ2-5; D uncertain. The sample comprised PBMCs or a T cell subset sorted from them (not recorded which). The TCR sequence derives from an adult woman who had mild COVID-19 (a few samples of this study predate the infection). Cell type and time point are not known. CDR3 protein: CASSQQLRETQYF. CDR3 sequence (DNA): TGTGCCAGCAGCCAACAGTTACGGGAGACCCAGTACTTC.